These T cell receptor beta chains were read from a single sample in a study of cytomegalovirus exposure and HLA in healthy donors. Libraries were prepared by immunoSEQ multiplex PCR; TCRdb keeps only in-frame clonotypes and omits some of them. Of about 130,000 clones listed, around 82% are singletons. The specimen sequenced was PBMCs. These receptors were obtained from a man aged 25 to 45 in good health and CMV-seropositive. Each CDR3 is given without its conserved first and last residue. A D gene is named only where the DNA matches it firmly. Clone sizes are given selectively: once, few, many, or a class where the clone is expanded.

clone_size,j_call,v_call,d_call,cdr3_aa
.,TRBJ1-1,TRBV19,.,ASSIERGYTEAF
.,TRBJ2-1,TRBV5-1,TRBD1,ASRLDRDNEQF
.,TRBJ2-1,TRBV9,.,ASSVGGSGGNEQF
few,TRBJ2-1,TRBV2,TRBD2,ASSRDYADEQF
few,TRBJ1-5,TRBV30,TRBD1,AWSLGTGGSYSNQPQH
.,TRBJ1-2,TRBV2,.,ASSEQFRYGYT
.,TRBJ2-7,TRBV25-1,.,ASSDVTRGNEQY
.,TRBJ2-7,TRBV7-2,TRBD1,ASNPSGTGFHEQY
.,TRBJ2-3,TRBV5-4,TRBD1,ASRAGGRSSVEDTQY
.,TRBJ2-7,TRBV4-1,TRBD2,ASSQEPPLGLAGALSYEQY